This note documents a single TCR beta chain sequence. Its antigen is undetermined. Treatment: PENTA 11 planned treatment interruption arm or continuous ART arm. Participants had taken at least three-drug ART for at least 24 weeks. At least 5 million viable PBMCs were required per cryopreserved sample. The data derive from a study of HIV-infected children after antiretroviral therapy interruption. Across the whole study: Weeks 0, 12, interruption end (24 or 48), and about 3 years post-study gave interruption-arm samples. General study findings and limits: The Gini coefficient of naive CD4+ repertoires rose, returning to baseline by 3 years.

The TCR library was built from RNA with a 3' RACE protocol and unique molecular identifiers. TCRdb ran MiXCR on the 3' RACE reads and lists one entry per CDR3 protein. The repertoire has 70,000 to 90,000 distinct CDR3 sequences, about 6.3% of them found once; the top ten carry 0.9% to 1.3%. The V gene end was trimmed by 6 bases and the J gene end by 4 bases; junction bases not matched to a gene: 11. CDR1 and CDR2 from the germline V gene are SQVTM and ANQGSEA. There are 16 residues in the CDR3. The TCR comes from a pool of human donors with HIV. The sample consisted of CD45RA+ CD4+ T cells from PBMCs, pooled from several time points, taken from a donor given antiretroviral therapy, either interrupted or continuous. Subset meaning: naive CD4+ CD45RA+ CD45RO- T cells. V is TRBV29-1 and J is TRBJ2-5, with 13 nucleotides matching TRBD2. The CDR3 loop is CSVTTPGTSGTETQYF. CDR3 nucleotides: TGCAGCGTCACTACCCCCGGGACTAGCGGGACAGAGACCCAGTACTTC.